This T cell receptor (beta chain) came from a study of OX40 agonist ivuxolimab in advanced cancers. Sequencing was performed with immunoSEQ multiplex PCR; in TCRdb, only in-frame clones are kept and a portion is missing. Of nearly 80,000 clones in the sample, more than 80% are singletons; the top ten hold roughly 0.41%. The sequences come from CD4+ or CD8+ T cells sorted from blood, collected in a trial of the OX40 agonist ivuxolimab. The TCR comes from an adult with an advanced solid tumor such as melanoma, head and neck, liver or kidney cancer.

CDR3 residues: CASSGQVGTEAFF. The DNA of the CDR3 is TGTGCCAGCAGTGGACAGGTTGGAACTGAAGCTTTCTTT. V usage is TRBV6-5 and J usage is TRBJ1-1, with 7 bases aligning to TRBD1. The CDR3 has 13 residues. The V segment lost 5 bases and the J segment 5 bases; nucleotides outside the gene matches: 5. CDR1 MNHEY and CDR2 SVGAGI come from the germline V gene.